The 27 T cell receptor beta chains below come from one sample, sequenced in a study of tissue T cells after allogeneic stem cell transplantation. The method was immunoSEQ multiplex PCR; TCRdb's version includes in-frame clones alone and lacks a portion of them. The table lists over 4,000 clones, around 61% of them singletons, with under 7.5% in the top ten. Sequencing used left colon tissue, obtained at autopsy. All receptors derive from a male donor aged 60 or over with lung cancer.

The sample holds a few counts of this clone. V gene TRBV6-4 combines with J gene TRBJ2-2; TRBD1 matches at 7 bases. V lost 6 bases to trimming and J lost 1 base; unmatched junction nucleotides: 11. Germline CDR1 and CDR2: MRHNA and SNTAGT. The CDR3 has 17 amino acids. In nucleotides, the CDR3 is TGTGCCAGCAGCGAGACCGGGACAGATTTGAACACCGGGGAGCTGTTTTTT. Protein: CASSETGTDLNTGELFF.

The CDR3: CASSSSWREGPYNEQFF. Here the CDR3 DNA reads TGTGCCAGCAGCTCGTCATGGCGGGAGGGACCCTACAATGAGCAGTTCTTC. V and J are TRBV7-2 and TRBJ2-1, with 9 positions matching TRBD2. CDR1 and CDR2 (germline): SGHTA, FQGNSA. CDR3 length: 17 residues. Trimming removed 4 bases from V and 2 bases from J; junction bases left unmatched: 9. Together with reference TRBV7-2 and TRBJ2-1, the CDR3 gives the full variable domain: GAGVSQSPSNKVTEKGKDVELRCDPISGHTALYWYRQSLGQGLEFLIYFQGNSAPDKSGLPSDRFSAERTGGSVSTLTIQRTQQEDSAVYLCASSSSWREGPYNEQFFGPGTRLTVL.

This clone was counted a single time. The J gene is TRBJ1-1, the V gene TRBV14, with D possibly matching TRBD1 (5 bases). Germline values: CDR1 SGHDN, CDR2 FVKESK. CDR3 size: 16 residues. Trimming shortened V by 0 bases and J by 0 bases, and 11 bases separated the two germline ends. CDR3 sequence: CASSQERDSMNTEAFF. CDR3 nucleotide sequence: TGTGCCAGCAGCCAAGAACGAGACAGTATGAACACTGAAGCTTTCTTT.

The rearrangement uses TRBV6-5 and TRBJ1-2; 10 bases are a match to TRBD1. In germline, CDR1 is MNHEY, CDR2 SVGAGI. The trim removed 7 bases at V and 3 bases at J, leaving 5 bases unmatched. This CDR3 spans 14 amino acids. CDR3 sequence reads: CASNDRGPYYGYTF. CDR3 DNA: TGTGCCAGCAACGACAGGGGGCCCTACTATGGCTACACCTTC.

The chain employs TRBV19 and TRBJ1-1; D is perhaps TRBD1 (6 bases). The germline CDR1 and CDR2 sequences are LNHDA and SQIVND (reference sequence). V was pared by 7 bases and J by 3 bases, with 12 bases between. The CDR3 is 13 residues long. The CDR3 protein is CASTDDRYTEAFF. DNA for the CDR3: TGTGCCAGTACCGATGACAGGTACACTGAAGCTTTCTTT. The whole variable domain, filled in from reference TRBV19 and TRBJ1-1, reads DGGITQSPKYLFRKEGQNVTLSCEQNLNHDAMYWYRQDPGQGLRLIYYSQIVNDFQKGDIAEGYSVSREKKESFPLTVTSAQKNPTAFYLCASTDDRYTEAFFGQGTRLTVV.

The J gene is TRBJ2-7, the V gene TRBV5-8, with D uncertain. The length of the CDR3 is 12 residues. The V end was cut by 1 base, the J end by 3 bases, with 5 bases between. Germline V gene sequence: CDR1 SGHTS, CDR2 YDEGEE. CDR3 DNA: TGTGCCAGCAGCTTGTTCTTCTACGAGCAGTACTTC. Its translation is CASSLFFYEQYF.

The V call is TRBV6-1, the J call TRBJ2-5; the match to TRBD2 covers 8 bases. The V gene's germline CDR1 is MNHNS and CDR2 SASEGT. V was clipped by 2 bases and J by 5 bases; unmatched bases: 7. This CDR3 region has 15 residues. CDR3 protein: CASSEIRGGGETQYF. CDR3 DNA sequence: TGTGCCAGCAGTGAAATCCGGGGGGGAGGGGAGACCCAGTACTTC.

The CDR3 region has the DNA TGTGCCAGCGTACCCAGGGTTGGTGGCTACACCTTC. This encodes CASVPRVGGYTF. The rearrangement links TRBV6-6 to TRBJ1-2; tentatively, D is TRBD1 (5 bases). Deletions cut 8 bases from V and 7 bases from J, with 14 bases between. CDR1 and CDR2 from the germline V gene are MNHNY and SVGAGI (reference sequence). CDR3 size: 12 residues.

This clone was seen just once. CDR3 DNA sequence: TGCGCCAGCAGCGAAACCGGGACTAGCGGAAAAAGGGGCGAGCAGTACTTC. Amino acids: CASSETGTSGKRGEQYF. The chain is built from TRBV5-1 and TRBJ2-7, with 11 bases matching TRBD2. V shed 4 bases and J 6 bases; nucleotides not matched to a gene: 15. Looked up from germline, CDR1 is SGHRS and CDR2 is YFSETQ. This CDR3 contains 17 residues.

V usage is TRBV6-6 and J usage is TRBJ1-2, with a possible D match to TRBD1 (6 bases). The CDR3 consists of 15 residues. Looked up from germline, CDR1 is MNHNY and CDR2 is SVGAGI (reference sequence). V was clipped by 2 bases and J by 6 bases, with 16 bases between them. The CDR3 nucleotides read TGTGCCAGCAGTTACCTACAGGGTGGGACTGATGGCTACACCTTC. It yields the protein CASSYLQGGTDGYTF.

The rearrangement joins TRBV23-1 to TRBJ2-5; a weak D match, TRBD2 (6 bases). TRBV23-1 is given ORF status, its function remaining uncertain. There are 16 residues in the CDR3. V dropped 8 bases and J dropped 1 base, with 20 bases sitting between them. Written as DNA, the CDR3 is TGCGCCAGCTCAGTCCCTTGGGAGGAGGTCCAAGAGACCCAGTACTTC. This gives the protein CASSVPWEEVQETQYF.

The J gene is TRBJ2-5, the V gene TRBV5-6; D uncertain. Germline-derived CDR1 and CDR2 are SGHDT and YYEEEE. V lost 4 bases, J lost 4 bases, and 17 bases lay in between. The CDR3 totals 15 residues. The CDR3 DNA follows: TGTGCCAGCAGCCTGAGGAGTGGGGTACGAGAGACCCAGTACTTC. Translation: CASSLRSGVRETQYF.

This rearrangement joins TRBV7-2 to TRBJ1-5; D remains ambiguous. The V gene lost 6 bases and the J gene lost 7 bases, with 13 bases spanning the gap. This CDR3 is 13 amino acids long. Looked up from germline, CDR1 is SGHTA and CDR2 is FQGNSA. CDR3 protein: CASSQNVIQPQHF. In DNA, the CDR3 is TGTGCCAGCAGTCAAAACGTAATCCAGCCCCAGCATTTT.

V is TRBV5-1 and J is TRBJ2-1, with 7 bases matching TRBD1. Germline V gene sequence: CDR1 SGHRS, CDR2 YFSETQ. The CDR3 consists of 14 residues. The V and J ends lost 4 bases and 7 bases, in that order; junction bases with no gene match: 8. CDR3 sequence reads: CASSLGPQGNEQFF. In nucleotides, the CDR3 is TGCGCCAGCAGCCTCGGCCCACAGGGGAATGAGCAGTTCTTC.

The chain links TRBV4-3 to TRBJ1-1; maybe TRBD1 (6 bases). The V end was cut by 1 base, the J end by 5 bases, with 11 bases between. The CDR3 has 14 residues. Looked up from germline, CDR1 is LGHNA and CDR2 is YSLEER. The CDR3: CASSQAGAFTEAFF. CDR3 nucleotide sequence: TGCGCCAGCAGCCAAGCAGGGGCCTTTACTGAAGCTTTCTTT.

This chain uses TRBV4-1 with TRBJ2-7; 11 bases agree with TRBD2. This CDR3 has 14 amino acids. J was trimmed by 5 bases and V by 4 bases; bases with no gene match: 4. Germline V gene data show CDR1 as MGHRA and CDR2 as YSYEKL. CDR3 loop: CASSPRLAGHEQYF. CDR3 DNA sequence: TGCGCCAGCAGCCCTAGACTAGCGGGACACGAGCAGTACTTC.

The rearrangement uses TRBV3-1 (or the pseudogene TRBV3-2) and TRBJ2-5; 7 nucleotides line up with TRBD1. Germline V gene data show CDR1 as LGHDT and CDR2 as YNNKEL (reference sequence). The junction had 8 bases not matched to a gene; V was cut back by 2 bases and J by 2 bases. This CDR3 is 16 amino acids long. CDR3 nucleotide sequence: TGTGCCAGCAGCCAACCTAAAACAGGGGCGCAAGAGACCCAGTACTTC. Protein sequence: CASSQPKTGAQETQYF.

CDR3 sequence: CASRGQLSYEQYF. CDR3 sequence (DNA): TGTGCCAGCAGGGGACAGCTATCCTACGAGCAGTACTTC. The chain employs TRBV2 and TRBJ2-7, with 7 nucleotides matching TRBD1. Germline V gene data show CDR1 as SNHLY and CDR2 as FYNNEI. The CDR3 has 13 residues. Unmatched junction bases numbered 3, after V lost 6 bases and J lost 1 base.

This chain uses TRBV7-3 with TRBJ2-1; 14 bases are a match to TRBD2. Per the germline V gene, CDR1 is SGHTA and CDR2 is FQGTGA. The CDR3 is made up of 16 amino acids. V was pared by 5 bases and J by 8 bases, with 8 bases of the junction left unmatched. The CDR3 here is CASSPGTSGSIDEQFF. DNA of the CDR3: TGTGCCAGCAGCCCCGGGACTAGCGGGAGCATCGATGAGCAGTTCTTC.

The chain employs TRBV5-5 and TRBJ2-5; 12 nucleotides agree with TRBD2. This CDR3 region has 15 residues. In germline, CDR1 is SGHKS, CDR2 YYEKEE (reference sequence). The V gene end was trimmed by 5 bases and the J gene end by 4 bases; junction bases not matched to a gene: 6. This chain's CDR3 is CASSRLAGVSETQYF. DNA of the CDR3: TGTGCCAGCAGTAGACTAGCGGGAGTGTCAGAGACCCAGTACTTC. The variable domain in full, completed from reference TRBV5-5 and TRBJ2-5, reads DAGVTQSPTHLIKTRGQQVTLRCSPISGHKSVSWYQQVLGQGPQFIFQYYEKEERGRGNFPDRFSARQFPNYSSELNVNALLLGDSALYLCASSRLAGVSETQYFGPGTRLLVL.

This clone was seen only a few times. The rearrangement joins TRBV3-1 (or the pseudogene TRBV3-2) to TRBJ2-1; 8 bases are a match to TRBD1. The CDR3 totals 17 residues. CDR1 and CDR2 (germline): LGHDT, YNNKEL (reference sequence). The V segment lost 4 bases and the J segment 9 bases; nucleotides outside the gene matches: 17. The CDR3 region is CASSRRGAGGYVGEQFF. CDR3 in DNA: TGTGCCAGCAGCCGTCGCGGTGCAGGGGGCTATGTCGGTGAGCAGTTCTTC.

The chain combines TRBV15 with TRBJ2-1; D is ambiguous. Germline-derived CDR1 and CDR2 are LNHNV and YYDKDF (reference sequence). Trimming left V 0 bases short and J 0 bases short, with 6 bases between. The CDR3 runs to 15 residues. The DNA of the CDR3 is TGTGCCACCAGCAGAGAGGGCCGCTCCTACAATGAGCAGTTCTTC. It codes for CATSREGRSYNEQFF.

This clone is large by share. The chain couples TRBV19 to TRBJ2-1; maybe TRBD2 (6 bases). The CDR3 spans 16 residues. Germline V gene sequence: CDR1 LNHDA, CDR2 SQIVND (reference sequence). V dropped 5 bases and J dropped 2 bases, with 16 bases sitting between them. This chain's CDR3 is CASSPVLGGAYNEQFF. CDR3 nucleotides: TGTGCCAGTAGTCCTGTCCTGGGGGGTGCCTACAATGAGCAGTTCTTC.

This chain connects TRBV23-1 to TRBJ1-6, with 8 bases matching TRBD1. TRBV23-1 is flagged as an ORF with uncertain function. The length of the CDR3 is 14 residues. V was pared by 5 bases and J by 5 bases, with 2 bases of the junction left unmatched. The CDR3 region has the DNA TGCGCCAGCAGTGGGACAGGAGATAATTCACCCCTCCACTTT. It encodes CASSGTGDNSPLHF.

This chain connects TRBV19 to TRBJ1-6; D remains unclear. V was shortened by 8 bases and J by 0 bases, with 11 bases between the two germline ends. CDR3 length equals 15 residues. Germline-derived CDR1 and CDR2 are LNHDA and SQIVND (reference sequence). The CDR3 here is CASCPESSYNSPLHF. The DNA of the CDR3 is TGTGCCAGTTGCCCTGAGAGCTCCTATAATTCACCCCTCCACTTT.

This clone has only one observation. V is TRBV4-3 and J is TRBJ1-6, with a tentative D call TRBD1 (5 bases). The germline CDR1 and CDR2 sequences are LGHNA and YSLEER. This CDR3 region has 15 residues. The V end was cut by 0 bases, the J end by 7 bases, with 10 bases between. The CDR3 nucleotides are TGCGCCAGCAGCCAAGATCTGGACAACAATTCACCCCTCCACTTT. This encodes CASSQDLDNNSPLHF.

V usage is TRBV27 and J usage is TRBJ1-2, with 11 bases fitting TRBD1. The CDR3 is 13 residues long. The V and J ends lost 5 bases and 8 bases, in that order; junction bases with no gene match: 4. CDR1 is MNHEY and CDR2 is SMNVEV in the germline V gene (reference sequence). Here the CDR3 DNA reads TGTGCCAGCAGTCTCGGGACAGGGGGGGGCTACACCTTC. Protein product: CASSLGTGGGYTF.